The present entry profiles one T cell receptor (beta chain) with its context. As processed by the authors: Estimates of nucleated cell counts were drawn from the amplification of reference gene primers. Assay used: immunoSEQ multiplex PCR; TCRdb lists only in-frame clones, some missing. The V and J calls and the clone size are those of that table, but D and trimming were determined from the DNA. The table includes 300,000 to 350,000 clones, around four fifths detected once. This sample was included in a study of blood T cell repertoires in COVID-19. As for the study in general: COVID-19 samples, acute and convalescent, were from the United States, Italy and Spain. PBMCs, B-cell-depleted T cells, or T cells provided the cDNA or gDNA that made up the material.

The CDR3 covers 14 residues. Germline values: CDR1 MNHEY, CDR2 SVGAGI. Trimming took 6 bases from V and 6 from J, leaving 15 bases between them. Sequenced: peripheral blood. V is TRBV6-5 and J is TRBJ1-5, with a weak D call TRBD1 (5 bases). The sequence came from a man aged 25 to 45 with active or convalescent COVID-19. The CDR3 spells CASRGRGPAQPQHF. In DNA, the CDR3 is TGTGCCAGCAGGGGGAGGGGACCAGCTCAGCCCCAGCATTTT.